This TCR beta chain was sequenced during a study of blood T cell repertoires in COVID-19. CDR1 and CDR2 (germline): SGHRS, YFSETQ. J was trimmed by 5 bases and V by 3 bases; bases with no gene match: 10. This CDR3 has 15 residues. The method was immunoSEQ multiplex PCR; TCRdb's version includes in-frame clones alone and lacks a portion of them. The sample holds fewer than 90,000 clones; approximately 88% are singletons and the top ten take around 0.47%. Input material: peripheral blood. The receptor was isolated from a man aged 60 to 69 with acute or convalescent COVID-19. This chain joins TRBV5-1 and TRBJ2-5, with TRBD2 identical over 7 bases. Here the CDR3 DNA reads TGCGCCAGCAGCTACGGGGAGGGCGTGGGGGAGACCCAGTACTTC. This encodes CASSYGEGVGETQYF.